This T cell receptor beta chain was documented in a study of post-analysis software for immune sequencing data. In the study overall: Both relapsing-remitting and secondary progressive multiple sclerosis featured among the disease courses, as did progressive-relapsing multiple sclerosis. General study points: Comparison of patients with controls showed five TRBV segments more frequent in patients, TRBV5-6, TRBV5-1 and TRBV20-1 among them. The normalized Chao1 diversity of multiple sclerosis patients was significantly lower than that of controls.

The CDR3 is 14 residues long. Trimming pared 7 bases from V and 2 bases from J, leaving 13 bases between. Prepared libraries of TCR beta cDNA carried unique molecular identifiers. There were about 0.85 to 11 million T cells, and 450,000 to 550,000 cDNA molecules came from them. TCRdb used MiXCR to reprocess the PCR reads, holding one entry per CDR3 protein. This sample carries some 700,000 distinct CDR3 sequences, approximately 59% of them seen once, and the ten largest clones take about 10%. This clonotype was seen more than once but under ten times. The antigen is unknown. The sample taken for sequencing was blood. This sequence joins TRBV12-3 or TRBV12-4 and TRBJ2-3; D may be TRBD1 or TRBD2 (6 bases each). This clonotype originated in a girl aged 2-10 years with multiple sclerosis. The CDR3: CASIVGGLTDTQYF. DNA of the CDR3: TGTGCCAGCATCGTTGGGGGGCTCACAGATACGCAGTATTTT.